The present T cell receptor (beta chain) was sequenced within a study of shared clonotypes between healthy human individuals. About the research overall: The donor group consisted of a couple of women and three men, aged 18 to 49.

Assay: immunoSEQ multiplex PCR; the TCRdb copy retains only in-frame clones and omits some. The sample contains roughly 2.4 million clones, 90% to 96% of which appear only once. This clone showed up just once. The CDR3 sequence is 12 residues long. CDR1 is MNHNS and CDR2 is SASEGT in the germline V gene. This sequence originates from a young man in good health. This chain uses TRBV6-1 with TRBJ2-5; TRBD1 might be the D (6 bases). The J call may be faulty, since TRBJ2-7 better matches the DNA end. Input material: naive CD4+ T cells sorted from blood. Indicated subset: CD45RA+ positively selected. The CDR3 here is CASSRTVYEQYF. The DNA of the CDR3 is TGTGCCAGCAGTCGGACAGTCTACGAGCAGTACTTC.